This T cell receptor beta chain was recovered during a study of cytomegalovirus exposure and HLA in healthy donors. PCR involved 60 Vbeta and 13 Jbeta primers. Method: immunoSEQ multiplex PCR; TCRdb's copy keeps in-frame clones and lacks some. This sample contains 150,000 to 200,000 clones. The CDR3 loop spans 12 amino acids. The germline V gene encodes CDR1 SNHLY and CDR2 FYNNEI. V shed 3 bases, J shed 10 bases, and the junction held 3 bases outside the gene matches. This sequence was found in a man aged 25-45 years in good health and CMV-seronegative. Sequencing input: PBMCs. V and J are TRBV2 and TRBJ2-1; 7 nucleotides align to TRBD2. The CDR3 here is CASSDGLGEQFF. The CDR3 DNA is TGTGCCAGCAGTGATGGACTAGGAGAGCAGTTCTTC.